A single sample is the source of the 5 T cell receptor beta chains below, sequenced in a study of blood T cell repertoires in COVID-19. TCRdb's table, derived via immunoSEQ multiplex PCR, lists solely in-frame clones and lacks some. The sample consists of 200,000 to 250,000 clones, 80% to 90% of them appearing once. The sample taken for sequencing was PBMCs or T cells enriched from blood (not recorded which). The receptors were gathered from a woman aged 25 to 39 who had been exposed to COVID-19.

This CDR3 is CASSPWDTRNTEAFF. In nucleotides, the CDR3 is TGTGCCAGCAGCCCATGGGACACTAGGAACACTGAAGCTTTCTTT. The chain uses TRBV9 and TRBJ1-1; perhaps TRBD1 as D (6 bases). The V end was cut by 4 bases, the J end by 1 base, with 14 bases between. In germline, CDR1 is SGDLS, CDR2 YYNGEE. This CDR3 has 15 residues.

The gene calls are TRBV30 and TRBJ1-6; TRBD1 is a possible D gene (6 bases). Germline V lookup: CDR1 GTSNPN, CDR2 SVGIG (reference sequence). CDR3 length: 14 residues. V lost 3 bases to trimming and J lost 9 bases, with 15 bases between them. In DNA, the CDR3 is TGTGCCTGGAGGGGACACGGAACGCTTTCACCCCTCCACTTT. Its protein is CAWRGHGTLSPLHF.

The genes are TRBV7-8 and TRBJ2-3; D gene ambiguous. The CDR3 is 14 residues long. Germline V CDR1 and CDR2: SGHVS, FQNEAQ. V gave up 5 bases and J gave up 2 bases, with 11 bases separating them. The CDR3 region has the DNA TGTGCCAGCAGCACCGGGTCAACCACAGATACGCAGTATTTT. As protein: CASSTGSTTDTQYF.

This chain joins TRBV10-1 and TRBJ2-5; TRBD1 aligns across 8 bases. CDR3 length: 17 residues. The V segment lost 6 bases and the J segment 3 bases; nucleotides outside the gene matches: 15. Germline lookup yields CDR1 WNHNN and CDR2 SYGVQD (reference sequence). CDR3 DNA: TGCGCCAGCAGCAAGGGGCAGGGGGCGGCCAACGAAGAGACCCAGTACTTC. Translated, it gives CASSKGQGAANEETQYF.

The chain has TRBV19 and TRBJ2-1, with 11 bases fitting TRBD2. With 5 bases clipped from V and 7 bases from J, the junction kept 7 bases outside the gene matches. The length of the CDR3 is 15 residues. Germline V gene lookup returns CDR1 LNHDA and CDR2 SQIVND (reference sequence). In nucleotides, the CDR3 is TGTGCCAGTAGTCCCCGACGGACTAGCGGGAATGAGCAGTTCTTC. It yields the protein CASSPRRTSGNEQFF. Full variable domain (remainder filled in from reference TRBV19 and TRBJ2-1): DGGITQSPKYLFRKEGQNVTLSCEQNLNHDAMYWYRQDPGQGLRLIYYSQIVNDFQKGDIAEGYSVSREKKESFPLTVTSAQKNPTAFYLCASSPRRTSGNEQFFGPGTRLTVL.